This TCR beta chain stems from a study of Ad26.COV2.S vaccination and SARS-CoV-2 variants. Study-wide points: Individuals receiving vaccine had higher spike-specific TCR breadth than placebo recipients did.

Germline CDR1 is SGDLS and CDR2 is YYNGEE. The CDR3 consists of 15 residues. Trimming took off 4 bases at V and 0 bases at J, with 11 bases between the two ends. As for this clone: Its antigen is still unknown.

Treatment in this sample: some 19 received Ad26.COV2.S at low or high dose, single or two shots; roughly five received placebo; per-sample allocation not given. Material that was analyzed had been drawn on day 63 after the first vaccine or placebo injection. The data were produced by immunoSEQ multiplex PCR, yet TCRdb's version contains in-frame clones alone and is incomplete. Of over 400,000 clones listed, approximately 92% were seen once; the top ten hold about 2.4%. The chain carries TRBV9 and TRBJ1-3; possible D gene TRBD1, 6 bases. The source is a person between 18 and 60 years old who received the Ad26.COV2.S COVID-19 vaccine or a placebo. The specimen comprised peripheral blood, sampled in a trial of Ad26.COV2.S vaccine versus placebo. CDR3 sequence (DNA): TGTGCCAGCAGCCCACAGGGACGCTCTGGAAACACCATATATTTT. Its protein is CASSPQGRSGNTIYF.